This TCR beta chain stems from a study of CD4 and CD8 cells across lung adenocarcinoma regions. Trimming left V 7 bases short and J 4 bases short, with 17 bases between. The CDR3 is made up of 15 amino acids. Germline loops: CDR1 MGHRA, CDR2 YSYEKL. Using its own MiXCR run on the PCR reads, TCRdb lists one record per CDR3 protein. The sample holds about 8,000 distinct CDR3 sequences, around 58% seen once. The patients had localized lung adenocarcinoma, a non-small cell subtype. The table lists this clonotype with many counts. The material sequenced was CD4+ T cells from the center of a lung tumor. This chain joins TRBV4-1 and TRBJ2-1, with a tentative D call TRBD1 (6 bases). The TCR sequence derives from a female donor with lung adenocarcinoma. The CD4 and CD8 labels of this study may be unreliable. The CDR3 DNA reads as TGCGCCAGCACACCGGGACAAAGCCAATACAATGAGCAGTTCTTC. Its translation is CASTPGQSQYNEQFF.